What follows are 25 T cell receptor beta chains derived from one specimen sequenced in a study of cytomegalovirus exposure and HLA in healthy donors. 13 Jbeta primers and 60 Vbeta primers were used for the PCR. Clones were read by immunoSEQ multiplex PCR, and TCRdb kept only the in-frame ones, dropping some. Here the sample spans 180,000 or so clones, approximately 85% being singletons. Sequencing was performed on PBMCs. Receptors were obtained from a man in his late teens or twenties in good health and CMV-seropositive.

The sample holds a few counts of this clone. The chain joins TRBV7-6 to TRBJ1-3; D might be TRBD1 (5 bases). The CDR3 totals 16 residues. Deletions cut 0 bases from V and 3 bases from J, with 12 bases between. Germline V gene lookup returns CDR1 SGHVS and CDR2 FNYEAQ. The CDR3 DNA is TGTGCCAGCAGCTTAGCTGTGGGGGGTGGTGGAAACACCATATATTTT. Translated, it gives CASSLAVGGGGNTIYF. The variable domain in full, with the rest retrieved from reference TRBV7-6 and TRBJ1-3, is GAGVSQSPRYKVTKRGQDVALRCDPISGHVSLYWYRQALGQGPEFLTYFNYEAQQDKSGLPNDRFSAERPEGSISTLTIQRTEQRDSAMYRCASSLAVGGGGNTIYFGEGSWLTVV.

The CDR3 protein is CASRYGGARNTEAFF. CDR3 coding DNA: TGTGCCAGCAGGTACGGGGGGGCGAGGAACACTGAAGCTTTCTTT. The chain couples TRBV5-5 to TRBJ1-1; D is possibly TRBD1 (6 bases). The CDR3 length is 15 residues. The germline gives CDR1 SGHKS, CDR2 YYEKEE (reference sequence). Trimming shortened V by 5 bases and J by 1 base, and 15 bases separated the two germline ends.

The gene calls are TRBV9 and TRBJ2-3; weak D call: TRBD2 (5 bases). Trimming left V 0 bases short and J 0 bases short, with 8 bases between. The CDR3 runs to 15 residues. CDR1 is SGDLS and CDR2 is YYNGEE in the germline V gene. The CDR3 DNA follows: TGTGCCAGCAGCGTAGGACTACCAAGCACAGATACGCAGTATTTT. This gives the protein CASSVGLPSTDTQYF.

The chain carries TRBV10-2 and TRBJ1-4, with TRBD1 identical over 9 bases. J lost 8 bases, V lost 4 bases, and 8 bases had no gene match. This CDR3 is built from 15 residues. Looked up from germline, CDR1 is WSHSY and CDR2 is SAAADI. The chain's CDR3 is CASSGPGQGGEKLFF. The CDR3 DNA follows: TGCGCCAGCAGTGGGCCGGGACAGGGAGGCGAAAAACTGTTTTTT.

The chain links TRBV4-3 to TRBJ2-7; D gene uncertain. V lost 0 bases and J 2 bases, leaving 11 bases between the germline ends. Germline V gene lookup returns CDR1 LGHNA and CDR2 YSLEER. The CDR3 contains 15 residues. The CDR3 is CASSQEESVPYEQYF. The CDR3 DNA reads as TGCGCCAGCAGCCAAGAAGAGAGCGTTCCCTACGAGCAGTACTTC.

This chain joins TRBV21-1 and TRBJ1-2; the DNA was not compared with TRBD1, the D call given in the table. TRBV21-1 is a known pseudogene. The CDR3 runs to 16 residues. The CDR3 region is CASSKGPDRGWDGYTF. The CDR3 coding sequence is TGTGCCAGCAGCAAAGGCCCAGACAGGGGGTGGGATGGCTACACCTTC.

V usage is TRBV5-1 and J usage is TRBJ1-3; the match to TRBD1 covers 9 bases. V trimming: 3 bases; J trimming: 3 bases; junction bases outside the gene matches: 10. This CDR3 spans 17 amino acids. CDR1 and CDR2 (germline): SGHRS, YFSETQ. CDR3 nucleotides: TGCGCCAGCAGCTCCGAGACTACAGGGGGCAGTGGAAACACCATATATTTT. It codes for CASSSETTGGSGNTIYF.

The V gene is TRBV11-2, the J gene TRBJ2-5, with TRBD2 matching over 7 bases. Matching the DNA end better, TRBJ2-7 makes the J call doubtful. CDR1 is SGHAT and CDR2 is FQNNGV in the germline V gene. The CDR3 loop spans 15 amino acids. The CDR3 DNA reads as TGTGCCAGCAGCTCCTCTAGCGGCTCATCCTACGAGCAGTACTTC. Residues: CASSSSSGSSYEQYF.

V usage is TRBV6-5 and J usage is TRBJ2-3, with D maybe TRBD1 (5 bases). V was clipped by 9 bases and J by 1 base, with 14 bases between them. The CDR3 has 14 amino acids. CDR1 MNHEY and CDR2 SVGAGI come from the germline V gene. The CDR3 region has the DNA TGTGCCAGTCAGGGCCCCGGTGGCACAGATACGCAGTATTTT. Translated, it gives CASQGPGGTDTQYF.

This clone appeared a few times. The V and J genes are TRBV19 and TRBJ2-7; 7 bases fit TRBD2. CDR1 and CDR2 (germline): LNHDA, SQIVND (reference sequence). Trimming removed 8 bases from V and 2 bases from J; junction bases left unmatched: 9. The CDR3 spans 14 residues. The CDR3 nucleotides read TGTGCCAGTTCTGCCGGGGGGTCTACCTACGAGCAGTACTTC. Protein sequence: CASSAGGSTYEQYF.

The J gene is TRBJ2-7, the V gene TRBV19, with 8 nucleotides matching TRBD1. Trimming took 7 bases from V and 3 from J; bases not matched to a gene: 5. There are 13 residues in the CDR3. Germline V lookup: CDR1 LNHDA, CDR2 SQIVND (reference sequence). CDR3 sequence reads: CASNAGTGYEQYF. The CDR3 DNA sequence: TGTGCCAGTAACGCCGGGACAGGCTACGAGCAGTACTTC.

J is TRBJ2-1 and V is TRBV5-1; TRBD1 agrees at 8 bases. This CDR3 contains 15 residues. J was trimmed by 5 bases and V by 2 bases; bases with no gene match: 6. Germline CDR1 is SGHRS and CDR2 is YFSETQ. In DNA, the CDR3 is TGCGCCAGCAGCTTAGGACAGGGTACTAACAATGAGCAGTTCTTC. Translated, it gives CASSLGQGTNNEQFF.

The gene calls are TRBV5-1 and TRBJ1-2; tentative D call: TRBD1 (5 bases). The CDR3 has 13 amino acids. Trimming stripped 2 bases from V and 3 bases from J, with 8 bases between. Germline assignment: CDR1 SGHRS and CDR2 YFSETQ. The CDR3, as DNA: TGCGCCAGCAGCTTCAGGGAGGACTATGGCTACACCTTC. Its protein is CASSFREDYGYTF.

This clone has just a few counts. The chain joins TRBV6-6 to TRBJ1-3; 9 positions match TRBD1. Trimming cost V 9 bases and J 0 bases; bases outside gene matches: 6. CDR1 and CDR2 from the germline V gene are MNHNY and SVGAGI (reference sequence). The length of the CDR3 is 15 residues. CDR3 sequence: CASGDRAFSGNTIYF. Here the CDR3 DNA reads TGTGCCAGTGGGGACAGGGCCTTCTCTGGAAACACCATATATTTT.

The chain carries TRBV18 and TRBJ2-1, with 8 bases lining up with TRBD2. V shed 8 bases, J shed 6 bases, and the junction held 9 bases outside the gene matches. Germline assignment: CDR1 KGHSH and CDR2 LQKENI. The CDR3 totals 14 residues. CDR3 coding DNA: TGTGCCAGCACAAACCTTGGGACTAGCAATGAGCAGTTCTTC. Residues: CASTNLGTSNEQFF. Full variable domain (outside the CDR3, taken from reference TRBV18 and TRBJ2-1): NAGVMQNPRHLVRRRGQEARLRCSPMKGHSHVYWYRQLPEEGLKFMVYLQKENIIDESGMPKERFSAEFPKEGPSILRIQQVVRGDSAAYFCASTNLGTSNEQFFGPGTRLTVL.

The rearrangement joins TRBV25-1 to TRBJ2-2; 10 bases are shared with TRBD2. The CDR3 spans 15 residues. J was trimmed by 4 bases and V by 5 bases; bases with no gene match: 4. CDR1 is MGHDK and CDR2 is SYGVNS in the germline V gene. The CDR3 protein is CASSPSGRGTGELFF. DNA for the CDR3: TGTGCCAGCAGTCCCAGCGGGAGGGGCACCGGGGAGCTGTTTTTT.

The genes are TRBV4-1 and TRBJ1-1, with D uncertain. The V and J ends lost 0 bases and 0 bases respectively, with 8 bases between them. Per the germline V gene, CDR1 is MGHRA and CDR2 is YSYEKL. This CDR3 region has 15 residues. CDR3 sequence reads: CASSQDYELNTEAFF. CDR3 coding DNA: TGCGCCAGCAGCCAAGATTACGAGCTGAACACTGAAGCTTTCTTT.

CDR3 coding DNA: TGTGCCAGCAGTTTTACGGGACAGGGCGATGGCTACACCTTC. Amino acids: CASSFTGQGDGYTF. This rearrangement joins TRBV28 to TRBJ1-2; 9 bases fit TRBD1. Germline V gene lookup returns CDR1 MDHEN and CDR2 SYDVKM. V shed 3 bases and J 6 bases; nucleotides not matched to a gene: 5. The CDR3 has 14 amino acids.

The chain links TRBV28 to TRBJ2-5, with TRBD2 matching over 7 bases. The CDR3 extends over 13 amino acids. The germline V gene encodes CDR1 MDHEN and CDR2 SYDVKM. Trimming removed 10 bases from V and 5 bases from J; junction bases left unmatched: 10. CDR3 loop: CATEGTIGETQYF. The DNA for the CDR3 is TGTGCCACGGAGGGGACTATAGGGGAGACCCAGTACTTC. Complete variable domain (other parts from reference TRBV28 and TRBJ2-5): DVKVTQSSRYLVKRTGEKVFLECVQDMDHENMFWYRQDPGLGLRLIYFSYDVKMKEKGDIPEGYSVSREKKERFSLILESASTNQTSMYLCATEGTIGETQYFGPGTRLLVL.

The chain combines TRBV6-5 with TRBJ1-2; 7 positions agree with TRBD1. Trimming removed 1 base from V and 6 bases from J; junction bases left unmatched: 8. CDR1 and CDR2 from the germline V gene are MNHEY and SVGAGI. The CDR3 is 15 amino acids. The CDR3, as DNA: TGTGCCAGCAGTTACTTCACCGGGACAGAAGATGGCTACACCTTC. Residues: CASSYFTGTEDGYTF.

The CDR3 loop is CASSQGTGNTGELFF. CDR3 DNA sequence: TGCGCCAGCAGCCAAGGTACAGGGAACACCGGGGAGCTGTTTTTT. V is TRBV4-3 and J is TRBJ2-2, with D possibly TRBD1 on 5 matching bases. The CDR3 covers 15 residues. V shed 1 base and J shed 1 base, with 7 bases lying between them. CDR1 is LGHNA, CDR2 YSLEER, per germline.

J is TRBJ2-5 and V is TRBV5-1; TRBD2 agrees at 13 bases. The germline gives CDR1 SGHRS, CDR2 YFSETQ. The junction had 14 bases not matched to a gene; V was cut back by 3 bases and J by 9 bases. This CDR3 has 17 amino acids. The CDR3 DNA is TGCGCCAGCAGCTCGTCCACTAGCGGGGGGGTCCCGGGGTCCCAGTACTTC. Its protein product is CASSSSTSGGVPGSQYF.

J is TRBJ2-7 and V is TRBV10-3; 9 nucleotides align to TRBD1. CDR3 length: 15 amino acids. Germline V gives CDR1 ENHRY, CDR2 SYGVKD. Unmatched junction bases numbered 13, after V lost 8 bases and J lost 5 bases. CDR3 amino acids: CAIGGSGTGLDEQYF. The CDR3 nucleotides read TGTGCCATCGGGGGGTCCGGGACAGGGCTCGACGAGCAGTACTTC.

The chain employs TRBV30 and TRBJ1-6; D may be TRBD1 (5 bases). Germline-derived CDR1 and CDR2 are GTSNPN and SVGIG (reference sequence). Trimming left V 3 bases short and J 8 bases short, with 17 bases between. The CDR3 is made up of 15 amino acids. The CDR3 nucleotides are TGTGCCTGGAGCGGGGGAATGCTCCCCGATTCACCCCTCCACTTT. This encodes CAWSGGMLPDSPLHF.

The chain carries TRBV5-1 and TRBJ2-1; 7 nucleotides agree with TRBD2. J gave up 3 bases and V 3 bases, and 6 bases lay outside the gene matches. The CDR3 totals 15 residues. The germline V gene has CDR1 SGHRS and CDR2 YFSETQ. This CDR3 is CASSSGTMHYNEQFF. The CDR3 DNA sequence: TGCGCCAGCAGCTCCGGGACTATGCACTACAATGAGCAGTTCTTC. The full variable domain, its missing parts supplied by reference TRBV5-1 and TRBJ2-1, is KAGVTQTPRYLIKTRGQQVTLSCSPISGHRSVSWYQQTPGQGLQFLFEYFSETQRNKGNFPGRFSGRQFSNSRSEMNVSTLELGDSALYLCASSSGTMHYNEQFFGPGTRLTVL.